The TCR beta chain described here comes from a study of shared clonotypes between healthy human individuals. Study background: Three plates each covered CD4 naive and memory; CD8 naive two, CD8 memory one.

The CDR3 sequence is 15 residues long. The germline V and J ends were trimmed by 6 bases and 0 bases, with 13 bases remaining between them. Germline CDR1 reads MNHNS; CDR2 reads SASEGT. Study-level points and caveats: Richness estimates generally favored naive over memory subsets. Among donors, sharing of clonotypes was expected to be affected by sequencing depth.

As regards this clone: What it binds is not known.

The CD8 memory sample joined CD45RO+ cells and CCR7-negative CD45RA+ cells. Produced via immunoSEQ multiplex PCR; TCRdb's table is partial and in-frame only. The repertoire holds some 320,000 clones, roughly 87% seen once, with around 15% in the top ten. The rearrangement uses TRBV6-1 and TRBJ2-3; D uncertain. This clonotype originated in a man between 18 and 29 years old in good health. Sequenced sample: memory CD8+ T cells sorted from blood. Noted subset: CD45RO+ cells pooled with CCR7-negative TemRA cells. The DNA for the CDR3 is TGTGCCAGCAGCCCGCTCATTGACAGCACAGATACGCAGTATTTT. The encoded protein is CASSPLIDSTDTQYF.